This TCR beta chain originates from a study of CD8 T cells in ankylosing spondylitis. Study outcomes and limitations: It appeared that ankylosing spondylitis blood was characterized by a TCR beta motif of several highly homologous variants. Peripheral blood samples showed relatively rare disease-linked clones, and these clones were CD8+. In the blood and synovial fluid of reactive arthritis, some motif variants had been previously reported.

This clonotype has at least ten counts. Its target is unknown. The CDR3 sequence is 14 residues long. Trimming removed 6 bases at V and 2 bases at J, with 11 bases between. The germline gives CDR1 MNHNS, CDR2 SASEGT. TCRdb itself ran the 5' RACE reads through MiXCR, one entry per CDR3 protein. The sample lists approximately 150,000 distinct CDR3 sequences, roughly 31% occurring once. The origin of this receptor is a male donor with ankylosing spondylitis. Sequencing input: synovial fluid, either unsorted or a sorted T cell fraction (not recorded which). This chain uses TRBV6-1 with TRBJ1-5; D is unclear. CDR3 DNA sequence: TGTGCCAGCAGCCGCCGCGGAGGCAATCAGCCCCAGCATTTT. Amino acids: CASSRRGGNQPQHF.